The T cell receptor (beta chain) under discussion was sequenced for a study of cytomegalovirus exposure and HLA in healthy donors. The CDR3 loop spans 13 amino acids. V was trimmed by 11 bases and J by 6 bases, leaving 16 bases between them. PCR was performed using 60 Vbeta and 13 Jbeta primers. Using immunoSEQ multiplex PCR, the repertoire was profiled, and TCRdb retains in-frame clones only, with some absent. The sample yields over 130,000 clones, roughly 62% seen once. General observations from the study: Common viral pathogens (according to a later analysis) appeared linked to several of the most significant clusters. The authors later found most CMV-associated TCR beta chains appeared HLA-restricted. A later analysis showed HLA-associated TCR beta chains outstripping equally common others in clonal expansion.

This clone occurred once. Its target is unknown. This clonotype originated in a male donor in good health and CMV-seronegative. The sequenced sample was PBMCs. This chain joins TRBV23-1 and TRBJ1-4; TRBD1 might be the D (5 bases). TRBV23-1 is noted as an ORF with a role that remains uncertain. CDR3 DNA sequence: TGCGCCCCCGGGCAAGGGGTGGATGAAAAACTGTTTTTT. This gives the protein CAPGQGVDEKLFF.